Each of the 25 T cell receptor beta chains below was sequenced from the same sample in a study of human T cells and chemical hapten exposure. TCRdb used MiXCR to reprocess the RACE reads, holding one entry per CDR3 protein. The data show roughly 380,000 distinct CDR3 sequences, 5% to 6.5% seen once. Time point in this sample: pre-sensitization, week 0. Sample treatment: therapeutic diphenylcyclopropenone sensitization with weekly scalp DPC. The source was whole blood, collected in connection with sensitization to the hapten diphenylcyclopropenone (DPC). The origin of the receptors is a woman aged 45-60 years with alopecia areata. Some clones in this sample may be carry-over from other donors' samples.

This clonotype was seen ten or more times. The chain combines TRBV6-2 or TRBV6-3 with TRBJ2-5; D remains ambiguous. The CDR3 sequence is 14 residues long. CDR1 is MNHEY and CDR2 is SVGEGT in the germline V gene. The V end was cut by 6 bases, the J end by 7 bases, with 18 bases between. Here the CDR3 reads CASSNWRPTGTQYF. The DNA of the CDR3 is TGTGCCAGCAGCAACTGGCGGCCTACCGGGACCCAGTACTTC.

There are many counts of this clonotype. The V call is TRBV25-1, the J call TRBJ2-7, with D uncertain. The CDR3 consists of 13 residues. The germline V gene encodes CDR1 MGHDK and CDR2 SYGVNS. Deletions cut 2 bases from V and 0 bases from J, with 5 bases between. As DNA, the CDR3 is TGTGCCAGCAGTGAAAGTCCCTCCTACGAGCAGTACTTC. Residues: CASSESPSYEQYF.

This clonotype was counted at least ten times. The V and J genes are TRBV29-1 and TRBJ1-2; 10 nucleotides match TRBD1. CDR3 length: 13 residues. Germline V gives CDR1 SQVTM, CDR2 ANQGSEA. V was pared by 5 bases and J by 4 bases, with 4 bases of the junction left unmatched. The CDR3 DNA is TGCAGCGTTACGGGACAGGGGCTCTATGGCTACACCTTC. It codes for CSVTGQGLYGYTF. The full variable domain, its missing parts supplied by reference TRBV29-1 and TRBJ1-2, is SAVISQKPSRDICQRGTSLTIQCQVDSQVTMMFWYRQQPGQSLTLIATANQGSEATYESGFVIDKFPISRPNLTFSTLTVSNMSPEDSSIYLCSVTGQGLYGYTFGSGTRLTVV.

This clonotype was picked up many times. J is TRBJ2-5 and V is TRBV6-2 or TRBV6-3; 13 positions match TRBD2. After removal of 5 bases from V and 3 bases from J, the junction contained 3 bases not matched to a gene. This CDR3 contains 15 residues. Germline V gene lookup returns CDR1 MNHEY and CDR2 SVGEGT. Here the CDR3 DNA reads TGTGCCAGCAGTCGACTAGCGGGAGGAGAAGAGACCCAGTACTTC. Its protein is CASSRLAGGEETQYF.

The sample holds a few counts of this clonotype. The CDR3 sequence: CASSRDRGENSPLHF. CDR3 coding DNA: TGTGCCAGCAGCCGCGACAGGGGGGAGAATTCACCCCTCCACTTT. V usage is TRBV7-2 and J usage is TRBJ1-6; 9 bases align to TRBD1. Looked up from germline, CDR1 is SGHTA and CDR2 is FQGNSA. The junction had 6 bases not matched to a gene; V was cut back by 5 bases and J by 7 bases. The CDR3 length is 15 residues.

There are many counts of this clonotype. The J gene is TRBJ2-3, the V gene TRBV20-1; D ambiguous. Germline V gene lookup returns CDR1 DFQATT and CDR2 SNEGSKA (reference sequence). The CDR3 consists of 12 residues. Trimming took 6 bases from V and 6 from J, leaving 13 bases between them. The CDR3 coding sequence is TGCAGTGCCACCATGGGCGCCGATACGCAGTATTTT. Its protein product is CSATMGADTQYF.

Only a few counts were recorded for this clonotype. V usage is TRBV10-3 and J usage is TRBJ1-5; D not certain. CDR1 ENHRY and CDR2 SYGVKD come from the germline V gene. V was cut by 8 bases and J by 5 bases, with 13 bases left in between. This CDR3 has 13 amino acids. DNA for the CDR3: TGTGCCATCGGGTCAGGAAAAGATCAGCCCCAGCATTTT. Translation: CAIGSGKDQPQHF.

This clonotype showed up many times. The genes are TRBV29-1 and TRBJ1-1, with D unclear. Germline loops: CDR1 SQVTM, CDR2 ANQGSEA. The CDR3 totals 13 residues. V was shortened by 8 bases and J by 6 bases, with 19 bases between the two germline ends. In DNA form, the CDR3 reads TGCAGCCTAACTCTGACGAGATCTTCTGAAGCTTTCTTT. This encodes CSLTLTRSSEAFF.

On this clonotype itself: This clone may be a read error of a much larger clone one base away. The chain carries TRBV3-1 and TRBJ2-1; 9 nucleotides line up with TRBD2. V lost 8 bases to trimming and J lost 12 bases; unmatched junction nucleotides: 11. There are 13 residues in the CDR3. Looked up from germline, CDR1 is LGHDT and CDR2 is YNNKEL (reference sequence). The CDR3 spells CASGAGGRYGQFF. The DNA for the CDR3 is TGTGCCAGCGGTGCGGGGGGGCGATATGGGCAGTTCTTC.

This clonotype was detected ten times or more. The CDR3 DNA is TGCAGCCTCCGGACAGGGTCAGATACGCAGTATTTT. Translating it yields CSLRTGSDTQYF. This chain joins TRBV29-1 and TRBJ2-3, with TRBD1 matching over 8 bases. The V segment lost 8 bases and the J segment 4 bases; nucleotides outside the gene matches: 5. The V gene's germline CDR1 is SQVTM and CDR2 ANQGSEA. This CDR3 spans 12 amino acids.

The genes are TRBV7-2 and TRBJ2-5, with a tentative D call TRBD1 (5 bases). The ends were cut back, 5 bases at V and 5 bases at J, with 21 bases in the middle. The germline V gene encodes CDR1 SGHTA and CDR2 FQGNSA. The CDR3 sequence is 16 residues long. As DNA, the CDR3 is TGTGCCAGCAGCCGGACCTCAGGGTTGAGTTTCGAGACCCAGTACTTC. Protein: CASSRTSGLSFETQYF.

This clonotype was observed many times. CDR3 sequence: CSVGPAGPSTDTQYF. The CDR3 nucleotides are TGCAGCGTTGGGCCAGCGGGACCAAGCACAGATACGCAGTATTTT. This chain connects TRBV29-1 to TRBJ2-3, with 7 bases lining up with TRBD2. This CDR3 has 15 residues. V lost 4 bases to trimming and J lost 0 bases; unmatched junction nucleotides: 7. Germline V gene data show CDR1 as SQVTM and CDR2 as ANQGSEA.

This sequence joins TRBV7-2 and TRBJ2-1; no definite D call. Looked up from germline, CDR1 is SGHTA and CDR2 is FQGNSA. The CDR3 is 13 residues long. V lost 4 bases and J lost 5, with 9 bases in between. The CDR3 DNA reads TGTGCCAGCAGCTCCGGGCAGGACAATGAGCAGTTCTTC. Protein product: CASSSGQDNEQFF.

The rearrangement joins TRBV12-3 or TRBV12-4 to TRBJ2-3; 10 nucleotides agree with TRBD2. The CDR3 is 12 amino acids. V dropped 2 bases and J dropped 15; count of bases not matched to a gene: 5. The CDR3: CASSLSGGARYF. In nucleotides, the CDR3 is TGTGCCAGCAGTTTAAGCGGGGGGGCACGATATTTT.

In this sample, this clonotype turned up many times. The chain links TRBV3-1 to TRBJ1-6; D is unresolved. The CDR3 is 12 amino acids. CDR1 and CDR2 (germline): LGHDT, YNNKEL (reference sequence). With 8 bases removed from V and 9 bases from J, the gap between germline ends came to 11 bases. CDR3 in amino acids: CASRVGGSPLHF. The CDR3 DNA follows: TGTGCCAGCCGAGTAGGCGGTTCACCCCTCCACTTT.

This clonotype was seen ten or more times. V and J are TRBV6-6 and TRBJ1-1, with D uncertain. Germline V gives CDR1 MNHNY, CDR2 SVGAGI (reference sequence). The V end was cut by 2 bases, the J end by 7 bases, with 11 bases between. The CDR3 totals 13 residues. This CDR3 reads CASSYGPEVEAFF. The DNA for the CDR3 is TGTGCCAGCAGTTACGGGCCGGAGGTTGAAGCTTTCTTT.

This clonotype has a handful of counts. The chain recombines TRBV5-6 with TRBJ1-1; TRBD1 is a possible D gene (6 bases). The CDR3 has 16 residues. Trimming took 0 bases from V and 3 from J, leaving 15 bases between them. The germline V gene has CDR1 SGHDT and CDR2 YYEEEE. For the CDR3, the DNA is TGTGCCAGCAGCTTGGTTGGAGGGCAGGGGTACACTGAAGCTTTCTTT. As protein: CASSLVGGQGYTEAFF.

V usage is TRBV4-1 and J usage is TRBJ2-5; no reliable D call. V lost 0 bases, J lost 7 bases, and 15 bases lay in between. This CDR3 has 15 amino acids. The germline V gene encodes CDR1 MGHRA and CDR2 YSYEKL. For the CDR3, the DNA is TGCGCCAGCAGCCAAGATCCCGAATCTCCCCCGACCCAGTACTTC. The encoded protein is CASSQDPESPPTQYF.

This clonotype was seen ten or more times. The chain is built from TRBV20-1 and TRBJ1-3, with D possibly TRBD1 on 5 matching bases. The germline gives CDR1 DFQATT, CDR2 SNEGSKA (reference sequence). V was trimmed by 3 bases and J by 6 bases, leaving 15 bases between them. The CDR3 is 14 amino acids. The CDR3 here is CSASPDSLVNTIYF. The DNA of the CDR3 is TGCAGTGCTAGCCCCGACAGTCTAGTAAACACCATATATTTT.

The chain has TRBV14 and TRBJ1-3; 7 bases fit TRBD1. Germline-derived CDR1 and CDR2 are SGHDN and FVKESK. The CDR3 extends over 13 amino acids. V was clipped by 4 bases and J by 7 bases; unmatched bases: 4. The CDR3 loop reads CASSPWDSNTIYF. The DNA for the CDR3 is TGTGCCAGCAGCCCTTGGGACAGCAACACCATATATTTT. The variable domain in full, with the rest retrieved from reference TRBV14 and TRBJ1-3, is EAGVTQFPSHSVIEKGQTVTLRCDPISGHDNLYWYRRVMGKEIKFLLHFVKESKQDESGMPNNRFLAERTGGTYSTLKVQPAELEDSGVYFCASSPWDSNTIYFGEGSWLTVV.

The chain has TRBV5-6 and TRBJ2-1, with a tentative D call TRBD2 (6 bases). The CDR3 is made up of 15 amino acids. The germline gives CDR1 SGHDT, CDR2 YYEEEE. Trimming cost V 4 bases and J 7 bases, with 18 bases left between them. The CDR3 DNA sequence: TGTGCCAGCAGCGGGGACTTAGGTCTGGGTAATGAGCAGTTCTTC. Protein sequence: CASSGDLGLGNEQFF.

Notes on this clonotype: A much bigger clone sits one base away, suggesting this may be a read error. The genes are TRBV3-1 and TRBJ2-5; unclear D gene. Germline lookup yields CDR1 LGHDT and CDR2 YNNKEL (reference sequence). This CDR3 is built from 15 residues. The ends were cut back, 0 bases at V and 6 bases at J, with 14 bases in the middle. The CDR3 DNA reads as TGTGCCAGCAGCCAAGATCGAAGGGTGGAGAAGACCCAGTACTTC. Translated, it gives CASSQDRRVEKTQYF.

The J gene is TRBJ1-1, the V gene TRBV28; tentatively, D is TRBD1 (6 bases). The CDR3 has 13 residues. V shed 10 bases and J shed 1 base, with 13 bases lying between them. The germline CDR1 and CDR2 sequences are MDHEN and SYDVKM. CDR3 sequence: CAITGAPNTEAFF. The CDR3 DNA reads TGTGCCATTACGGGGGCTCCGAACACTGAAGCTTTCTTT. The full variable domain, rest sourced from reference TRBV28 and TRBJ1-1, is DVKVTQSSRYLVKRTGEKVFLECVQDMDHENMFWYRQDPGLGLRLIYFSYDVKMKEKGDIPEGYSVSREKKERFSLILESASTNQTSMYLCAITGAPNTEAFFGQGTRLTVV.

V gene TRBV27 combines with J gene TRBJ1-5; 9 bases match TRBD1. CDR3 length: 16 amino acids. Germline-derived CDR1 and CDR2 are MNHEY and SMNVEV (reference sequence). The V and J ends lost 7 bases and 4 bases, in that order; junction bases with no gene match: 11. CDR3 protein: CASKKRQGVENQPQHF. As DNA, the CDR3 is TGTGCCAGCAAAAAGAGACAGGGGGTCGAGAATCAGCCCCAGCATTTT.

This clonotype was observed many times. The chain has TRBV18 and TRBJ2-3, with a weak D call TRBD1 (6 bases). The CDR3 runs 13 residues. In germline, CDR1 is KGHSH, CDR2 LQKENI. V was cut by 6 bases and J by 4 bases, with 11 bases left in between. CDR3 sequence reads: CASSRDKPDTQYF. CDR3 DNA: TGTGCCAGCTCCCGGGACAAGCCAGATACGCAGTATTTT.